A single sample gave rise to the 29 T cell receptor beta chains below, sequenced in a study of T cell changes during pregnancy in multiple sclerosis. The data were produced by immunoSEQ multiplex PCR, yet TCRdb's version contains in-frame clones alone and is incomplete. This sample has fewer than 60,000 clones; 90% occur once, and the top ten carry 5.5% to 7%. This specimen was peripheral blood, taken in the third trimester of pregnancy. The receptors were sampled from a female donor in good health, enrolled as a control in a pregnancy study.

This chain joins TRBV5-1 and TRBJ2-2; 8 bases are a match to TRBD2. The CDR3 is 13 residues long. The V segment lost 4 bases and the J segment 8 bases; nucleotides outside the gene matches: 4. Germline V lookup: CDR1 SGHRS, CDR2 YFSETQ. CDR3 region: CASSPGLGGELFF. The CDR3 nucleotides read TGCGCCAGCAGCCCGGGACTAGGGGGGGAGCTGTTTTTT.

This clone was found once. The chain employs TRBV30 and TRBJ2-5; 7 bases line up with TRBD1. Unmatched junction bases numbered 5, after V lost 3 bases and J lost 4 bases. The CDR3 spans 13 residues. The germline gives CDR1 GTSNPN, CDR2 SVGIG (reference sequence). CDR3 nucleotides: TGTGCCTGGAGGATCTCAGGGGGAGAGACCCAGTACTTC. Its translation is CAWRISGGETQYF.

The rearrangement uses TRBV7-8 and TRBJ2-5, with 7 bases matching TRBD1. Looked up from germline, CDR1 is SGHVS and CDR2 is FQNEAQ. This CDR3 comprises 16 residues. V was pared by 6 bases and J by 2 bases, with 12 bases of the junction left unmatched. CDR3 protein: CASSWWGGRGQETQYF. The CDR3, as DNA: TGTGCCAGCAGTTGGTGGGGCGGCAGGGGGCAAGAGACCCAGTACTTC.

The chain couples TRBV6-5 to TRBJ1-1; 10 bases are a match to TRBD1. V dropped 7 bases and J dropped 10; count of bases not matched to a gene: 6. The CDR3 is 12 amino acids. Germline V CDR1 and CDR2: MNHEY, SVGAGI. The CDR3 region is CASTGQGSRAFF. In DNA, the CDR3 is TGTGCCAGCACGGGACAGGGGTCACGAGCTTTCTTT.

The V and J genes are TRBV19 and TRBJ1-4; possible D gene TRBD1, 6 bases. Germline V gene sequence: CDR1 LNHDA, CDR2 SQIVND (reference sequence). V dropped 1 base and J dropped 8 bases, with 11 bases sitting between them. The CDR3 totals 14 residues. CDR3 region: CASSIGWGQEKLFF. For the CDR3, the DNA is TGTGCCAGTAGTATAGGGTGGGGGCAGGAAAAACTGTTTTTT.

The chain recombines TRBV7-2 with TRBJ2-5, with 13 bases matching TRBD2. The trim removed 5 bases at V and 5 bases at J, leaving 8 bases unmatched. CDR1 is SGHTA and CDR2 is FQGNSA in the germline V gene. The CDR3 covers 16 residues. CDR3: CASSPGGLAGRETQYF. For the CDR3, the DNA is TGTGCCAGCAGCCCGGGGGGACTAGCGGGGCGGGAGACCCAGTACTTC.

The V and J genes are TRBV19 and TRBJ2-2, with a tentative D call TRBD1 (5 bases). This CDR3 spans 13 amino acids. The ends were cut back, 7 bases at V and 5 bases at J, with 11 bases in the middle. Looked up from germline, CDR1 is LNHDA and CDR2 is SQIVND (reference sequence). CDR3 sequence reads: CASTIQVTGELFF. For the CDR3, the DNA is TGTGCCAGTACCATACAGGTTACCGGGGAGCTGTTTTTT.

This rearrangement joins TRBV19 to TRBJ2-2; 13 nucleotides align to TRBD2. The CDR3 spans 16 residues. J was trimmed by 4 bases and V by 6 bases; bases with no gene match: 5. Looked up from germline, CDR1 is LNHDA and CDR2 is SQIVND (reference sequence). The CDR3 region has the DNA TGTGCCAGTAGAACCGGACTAGCGGGAGTCACCGGGGAGCTGTTTTTT. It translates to CASRTGLAGVTGELFF.

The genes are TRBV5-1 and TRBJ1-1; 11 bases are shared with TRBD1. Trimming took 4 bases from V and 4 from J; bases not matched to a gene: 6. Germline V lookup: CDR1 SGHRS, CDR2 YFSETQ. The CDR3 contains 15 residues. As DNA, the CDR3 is TGCGCCAGCAGCCCCGGGACAGGGGGGAGCACTGAAGCTTTCTTT. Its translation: CASSPGTGGSTEAFF. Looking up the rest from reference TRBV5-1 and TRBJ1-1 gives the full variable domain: KAGVTQTPRYLIKTRGQQVTLSCSPISGHRSVSWYQQTPGQGLQFLFEYFSETQRNKGNFPGRFSGRQFSNSRSEMNVSTLELGDSALYLCASSPGTGGSTEAFFGQGTRLTVV.

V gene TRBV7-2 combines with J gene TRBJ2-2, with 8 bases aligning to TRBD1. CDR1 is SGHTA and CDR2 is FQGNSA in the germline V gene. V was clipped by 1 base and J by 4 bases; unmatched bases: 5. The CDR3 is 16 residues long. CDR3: CASSLGQGARTGELFF. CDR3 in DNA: TGTGCCAGCAGCTTAGGGCAGGGGGCGCGCACCGGGGAGCTGTTTTTT.

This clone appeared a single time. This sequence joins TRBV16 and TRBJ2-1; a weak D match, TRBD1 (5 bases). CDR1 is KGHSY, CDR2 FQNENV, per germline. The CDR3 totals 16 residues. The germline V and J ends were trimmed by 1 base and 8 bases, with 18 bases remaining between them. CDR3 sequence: CASSQLGAQGLDEQFF. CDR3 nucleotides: TGTGCCAGCAGCCAATTAGGCGCGCAGGGATTGGATGAGCAGTTCTTC.

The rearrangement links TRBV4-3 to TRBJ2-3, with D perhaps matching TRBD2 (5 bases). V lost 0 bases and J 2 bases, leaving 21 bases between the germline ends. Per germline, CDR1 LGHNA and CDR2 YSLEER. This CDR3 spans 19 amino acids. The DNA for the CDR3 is TGCGCCAGCAGCCAAGATGAAAGGAGGTCCGAAATTTTCACAGATACGCAGTATTTT. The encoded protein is CASSQDERRSEIFTDTQYF.

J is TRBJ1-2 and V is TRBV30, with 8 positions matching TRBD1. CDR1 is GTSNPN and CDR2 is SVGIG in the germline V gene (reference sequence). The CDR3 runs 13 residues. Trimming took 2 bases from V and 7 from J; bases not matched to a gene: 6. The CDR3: CAWSPRGPGGYTF. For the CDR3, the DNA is TGTGCCTGGAGTCCCAGGGGGCCTGGTGGCTACACCTTC.

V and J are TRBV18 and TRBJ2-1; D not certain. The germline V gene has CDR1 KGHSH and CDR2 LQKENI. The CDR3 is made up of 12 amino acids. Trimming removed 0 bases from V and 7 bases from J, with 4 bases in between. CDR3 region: CASSPPRNEQFF. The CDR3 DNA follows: TGTGCCAGCTCACCACCGAGGAATGAGCAGTTCTTC.

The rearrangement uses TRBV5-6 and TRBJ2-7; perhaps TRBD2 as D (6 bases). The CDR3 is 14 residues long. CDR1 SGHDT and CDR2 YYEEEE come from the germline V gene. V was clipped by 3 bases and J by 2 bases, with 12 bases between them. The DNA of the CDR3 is TGTGCCAGCAGCTGGAGGGGACGGACCTACGAGCAGTACTTC. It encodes CASSWRGRTYEQYF.

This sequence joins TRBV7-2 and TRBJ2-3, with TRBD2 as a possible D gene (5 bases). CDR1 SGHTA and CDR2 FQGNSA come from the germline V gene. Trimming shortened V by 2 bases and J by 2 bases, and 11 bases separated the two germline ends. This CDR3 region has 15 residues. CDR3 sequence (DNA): TGTGCCAGCAGCTTAAGAGGGCCAGTCACAGATACGCAGTATTTT. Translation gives CASSLRGPVTDTQYF.

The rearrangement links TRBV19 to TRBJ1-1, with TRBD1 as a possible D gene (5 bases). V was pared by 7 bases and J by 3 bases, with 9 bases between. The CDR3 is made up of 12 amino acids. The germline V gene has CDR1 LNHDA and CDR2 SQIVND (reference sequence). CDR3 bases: TGTGCCAGTACTGCGGGGGACACTGAAGCTTTCTTT. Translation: CASTAGDTEAFF.

This chain's CDR3 is CASSLGGSRQPQHF. The CDR3 nucleotides read TGCGCCAGCAGCTTGGGAGGGTCCCGGCAGCCCCAGCATTTT. J is TRBJ1-5 and V is TRBV5-1, with D hard to call. Germline CDR1 SGHRS, CDR2 YFSETQ. The CDR3 has 14 amino acids. V lost 0 bases and J lost 7, with 11 bases in between. Looking up the rest from reference TRBV5-1 and TRBJ1-5 gives the full variable domain: KAGVTQTPRYLIKTRGQQVTLSCSPISGHRSVSWYQQTPGQGLQFLFEYFSETQRNKGNFPGRFSGRQFSNSRSEMNVSTLELGDSALYLCASSLGGSRQPQHFGDGTRLSIL.

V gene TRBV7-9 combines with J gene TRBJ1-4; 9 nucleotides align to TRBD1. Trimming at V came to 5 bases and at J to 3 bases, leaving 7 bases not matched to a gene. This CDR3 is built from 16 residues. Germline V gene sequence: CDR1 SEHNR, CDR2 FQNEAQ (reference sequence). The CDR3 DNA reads TGTGCCAGCAGCCCCCGGGACAGGGTCGCTAATGAAAAACTGTTTTTT. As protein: CASSPRDRVANEKLFF.

For the CDR3, the DNA is TGTGCCAGCGACCCAGGGGGGTACTATGGCTACACCTTC. Residues: CASDPGGYYGYTF. The chain links TRBV7-2 to TRBJ1-2; 7 bases are a match to TRBD1. J gave up 3 bases and V 8 bases, and 6 bases lay outside the gene matches. Germline V gives CDR1 SGHTA, CDR2 FQGNSA. The CDR3 covers 13 residues.

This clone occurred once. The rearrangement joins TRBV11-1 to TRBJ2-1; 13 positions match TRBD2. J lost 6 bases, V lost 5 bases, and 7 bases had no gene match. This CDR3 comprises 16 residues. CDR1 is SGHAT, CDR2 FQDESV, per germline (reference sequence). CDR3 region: CASSIGLAGAGNEQFF. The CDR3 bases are TGTGCCAGCAGCATTGGACTAGCGGGAGCCGGCAATGAGCAGTTCTTC.

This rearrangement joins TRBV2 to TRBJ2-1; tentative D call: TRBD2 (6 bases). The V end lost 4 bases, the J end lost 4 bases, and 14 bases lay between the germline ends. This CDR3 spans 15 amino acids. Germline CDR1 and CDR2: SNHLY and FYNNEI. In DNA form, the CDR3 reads TGTGCCAGCAGTGTGCGTTCTAGCGTGTACAATGAGCAGTTCTTC. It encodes CASSVRSSVYNEQFF.

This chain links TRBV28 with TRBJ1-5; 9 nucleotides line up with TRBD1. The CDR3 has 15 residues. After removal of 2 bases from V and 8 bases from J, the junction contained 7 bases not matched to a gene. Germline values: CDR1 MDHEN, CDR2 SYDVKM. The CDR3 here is CASSLGTGRTKPQHF. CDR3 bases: TGTGCCAGCAGTTTAGGGACAGGGAGAACCAAGCCCCAGCATTTT.

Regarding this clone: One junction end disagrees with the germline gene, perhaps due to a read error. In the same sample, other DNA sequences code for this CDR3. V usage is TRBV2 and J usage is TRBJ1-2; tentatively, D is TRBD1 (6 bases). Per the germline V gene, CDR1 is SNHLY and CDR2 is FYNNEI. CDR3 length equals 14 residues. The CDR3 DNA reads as TGTGCCAGCAGTGATGACGGGGGGCCGTATGGCTATACCTTC. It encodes CASSDDGGPYGYTF.

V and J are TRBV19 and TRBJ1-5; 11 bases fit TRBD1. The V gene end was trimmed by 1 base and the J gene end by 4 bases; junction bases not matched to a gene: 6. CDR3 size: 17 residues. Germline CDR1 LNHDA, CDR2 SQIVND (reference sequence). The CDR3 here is CASSIGSGTGGNQPQHF. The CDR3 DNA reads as TGTGCCAGTAGTATAGGGTCCGGGACAGGGGGGAATCAGCCCCAGCATTTT.

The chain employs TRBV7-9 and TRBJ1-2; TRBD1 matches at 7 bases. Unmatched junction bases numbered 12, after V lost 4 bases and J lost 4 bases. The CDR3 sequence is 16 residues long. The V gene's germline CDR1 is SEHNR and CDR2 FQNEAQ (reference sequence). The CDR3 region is CASSSPETGFGYGYTF. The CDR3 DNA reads TGTGCCAGCAGCTCGCCGGAGACAGGGTTCGGCTATGGCTACACCTTC.

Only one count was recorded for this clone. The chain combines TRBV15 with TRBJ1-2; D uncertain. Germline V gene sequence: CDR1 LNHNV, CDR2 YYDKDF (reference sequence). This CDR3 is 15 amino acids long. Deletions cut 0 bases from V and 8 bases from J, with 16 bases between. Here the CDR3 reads CATSRDEAPPGGYTF. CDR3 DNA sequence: TGTGCCACCAGCAGAGACGAGGCCCCCCCGGGGGGCTACACCTTC.

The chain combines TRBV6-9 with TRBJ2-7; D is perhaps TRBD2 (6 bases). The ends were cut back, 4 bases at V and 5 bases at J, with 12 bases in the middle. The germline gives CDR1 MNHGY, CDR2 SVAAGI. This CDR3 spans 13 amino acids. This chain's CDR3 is CASSSGDLDEQYF. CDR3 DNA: TGTGCCAGCAGTTCGGGGGACTTGGACGAGCAGTACTTC.

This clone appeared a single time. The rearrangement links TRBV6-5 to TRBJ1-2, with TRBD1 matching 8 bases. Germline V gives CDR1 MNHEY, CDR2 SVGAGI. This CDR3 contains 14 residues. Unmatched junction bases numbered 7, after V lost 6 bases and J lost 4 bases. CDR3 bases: TGTGCCAGCAGACGCGGACAGGGAACCTATGGCTACACCTTC. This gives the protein CASRRGQGTYGYTF.